The 4 T cell receptor beta chains listed next were all sequenced from one sample in a study of T cells after yellow fever vaccination. One entry per CDR3 protein, called by TCRdb with MiXCR from the 5' RACE reads. The data hold roughly 260,000 distinct CDR3 sequences, with 10% to 15% observed a single time. Sequencing used CD4+ T cells sorted from PBMCs, obtained 45 days after the yellow fever booster vaccination. These TCRs come from a man younger than 45 who received the YFV17D yellow fever vaccine.

The chain is built from TRBV7-2 and TRBJ1-3; perhaps TRBD1 as D (6 bases). Germline V gene sequence: CDR1 SGHTA, CDR2 FQGNSA. V was pared by 5 bases and J by 4 bases, with 12 bases between. The CDR3 is 14 residues long. The CDR3 nucleotides are TGTGCCAGCAGCCCAAGGGGGTTCGGAAACACCATATATTTT. This sequence encodes CASSPRGFGNTIYF.

This clonotype was counted between two and nine times. V is TRBV25-1 and J is TRBJ2-7, with 11 bases identical to TRBD1. This CDR3 contains 15 residues. J was trimmed by 3 bases and V by 5 bases; bases with no gene match: 6. Germline V gives CDR1 MGHDK, CDR2 SYGVNS. In nucleotides, the CDR3 is TGTGCCAGCAGTCGATCGGGGACAGGGGGCTACGAGCAGTACTTC. This sequence encodes CASSRSGTGGYEQYF.

Many counts were recorded for this clonotype. The chain combines TRBV7-3 with TRBJ2-1; 7 bases align to TRBD2. The CDR3 totals 17 residues. V gave up 1 base and J gave up 6 bases; unmatched junction bases: 12. Germline CDR1 and CDR2: SGHTA and FQGTGA. This CDR3 reads CASSLKVLGRASNEQFF. CDR3 sequence (DNA): TGTGCCAGCAGCTTAAAAGTTCTAGGGAGGGCGAGCAATGAGCAGTTCTTC.

The chain links TRBV24-1 to TRBJ2-2; D is unresolved. Germline-derived CDR1 and CDR2 are KGHDR and SFDVKD. CDR3 length: 15 amino acids. V was cut by 5 bases and J by 0 bases, with 9 bases left in between. Here the CDR3 DNA reads TGTGCCACCAGTGCCAACACCGCGAACACCGGGGAGCTGTTTTTT. It codes for CATSANTANTGELFF.